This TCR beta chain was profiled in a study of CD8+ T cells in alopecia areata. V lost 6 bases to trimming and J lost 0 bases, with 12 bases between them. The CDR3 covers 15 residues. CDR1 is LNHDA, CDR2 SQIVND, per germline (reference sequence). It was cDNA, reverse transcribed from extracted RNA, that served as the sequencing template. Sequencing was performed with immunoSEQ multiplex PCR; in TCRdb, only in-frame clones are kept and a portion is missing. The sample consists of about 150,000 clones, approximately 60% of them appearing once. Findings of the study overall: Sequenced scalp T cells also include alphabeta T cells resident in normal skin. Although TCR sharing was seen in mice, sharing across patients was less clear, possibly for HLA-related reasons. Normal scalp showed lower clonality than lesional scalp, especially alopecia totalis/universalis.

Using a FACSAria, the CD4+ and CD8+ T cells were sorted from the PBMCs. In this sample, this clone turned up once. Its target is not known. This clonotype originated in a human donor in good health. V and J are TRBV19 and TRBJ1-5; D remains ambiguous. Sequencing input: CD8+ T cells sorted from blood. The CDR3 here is CASSEDGDSNQPQHF. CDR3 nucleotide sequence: TGTGCCAGTAGCGAGGACGGCGATAGCAATCAGCCCCAGCATTTT. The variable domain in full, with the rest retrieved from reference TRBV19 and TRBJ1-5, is DGGITQSPKYLFRKEGQNVTLSCEQNLNHDAMYWYRQDPGQGLRLIYYSQIVNDFQKGDIAEGYSVSREKKESFPLTVTSAQKNPTAFYLCASSEDGDSNQPQHFGDGTRLSIL.